The present T cell receptor (beta chain) was sequenced within a study of technical replicates of blood from several donors. The table came from immunoSEQ multiplex PCR; TCRdb's copy has only in-frame clones and leaves some out. In the table there are about 97,000 clones, approximately 95% of which are singletons. Turning to this clone: One end of the junction fails to match germline, which may point to a read error. The identical CDR3 is also encoded by other nucleotide sequences in the sample.

Germline values: CDR1 LGHNA, CDR2 YNFKEQ. There are 18 residues in the CDR3. The chain is built from TRBV4-2 and TRBJ1-5, with 7 nucleotides matching TRBD1. The sequenced material came from T cells isolated from PBMCs. This TCR was recovered from a human donor in good health. CDR3 DNA: TGTGCCAGCAGCCAAGACCTCAGGGGGTCCTATAGCAACCAGCCCCAGCATTTT. It codes for CASSQDLRGSYSNQPQHF.